A single sample gave rise to the 15 T cell receptor beta chains below, sequenced in a study of graft-versus-host responses after intestinal transplantation. Assay: immunoSEQ multiplex PCR; the TCRdb copy retains only in-frame clones and omits some. The sample carries about 25,000 clones, approximately 95% recorded once. Sequencing was performed on PBMCs, taken 18 days after transplant. Receptors originate from a human patient who received an intestinal transplant, so some T cells may come from the graft donor.

J is TRBJ2-1 and V is TRBV5-4, with unresolved D. The CDR3 has 13 amino acids. Germline V gene sequence: CDR1 SGHNT, CDR2 YYREEE (reference sequence). V lost 2 bases and J lost 5, with 8 bases in between. DNA of the CDR3: TGTGCCAGCAGCTTACCAGCAAACAATGAGCAGTTCTTC. It translates to CASSLPANNEQFF.

This clone has a single count. The chain uses TRBV29-1 and TRBJ2-2; D not certain. The CDR3 is 13 amino acids. CDR1 is SQVTM, CDR2 ANQGSEA, per germline. V shed 3 bases and J shed 0 bases, with 5 bases lying between them. For the CDR3, the DNA is TGCAGCGTTGATGTGGCGAACACCGGGGAGCTGTTTTTT. Protein sequence: CSVDVANTGELFF.

V gene TRBV7-9 combines with J gene TRBJ2-1; 13 nucleotides align to TRBD2. Per germline, CDR1 SEHNR and CDR2 FQNEAQ (reference sequence). The V gene end was trimmed by 5 bases and the J gene end by 8 bases; junction bases not matched to a gene: 9. This CDR3 contains 16 residues. The CDR3 DNA reads as TGTGCCAGCAGCCCCCCTACTAGCGGGGGGGTCGATGAGCAGTTCTTC. Translated: CASSPPTSGGVDEQFF.

This chain uses TRBV7-2 with TRBJ2-7, with TRBD2 matching over 10 bases. Germline values: CDR1 SGHTA, CDR2 FQGNSA. V gave up 2 bases and J gave up 5 bases; unmatched junction bases: 12. The CDR3 is 17 amino acids. Here the CDR3 reads CASSLLPSSAGGHEQYF. CDR3 nucleotides: TGTGCCAGCAGCTTACTCCCCTCCTCAGCGGGGGGGCACGAGCAGTACTTC.

The chain recombines TRBV4-1 with TRBJ2-2; maybe TRBD1 (6 bases). Germline CDR1 MGHRA, CDR2 YSYEKL. V was pared by 1 base and J by 4 bases, with 7 bases between. The CDR3 is 14 amino acids. The CDR3 reads CASSQGGLTGELFF. CDR3 DNA sequence: TGCGCCAGCAGCCAAGGGGGGCTCACCGGGGAGCTGTTTTTT.

The CDR3 region is CASSVEFGATDTQYF. For the CDR3, the DNA is TGTGCCAGCAGCGTAGAGTTCGGGGCCACAGATACGCAGTATTTT. This chain connects TRBV9 to TRBJ2-3; D tentatively reads TRBD1 or TRBD2 (5 bases each). This CDR3 has 15 amino acids. In germline, CDR1 is SGDLS, CDR2 YYNGEE. Trimming stripped 0 bases from V and 2 bases from J, with 10 bases between.

This sequence joins TRBV27 and TRBJ2-1; 10 nucleotides line up with TRBD2. CDR1 and CDR2 (germline): MNHEY, SMNVEV (reference sequence). V shed 5 bases and J 6 bases; nucleotides not matched to a gene: 10. CDR3 length: 16 amino acids. Here the CDR3 reads CASSPRSGGPTNEQFF. Written as DNA, the CDR3 is TGTGCCAGCAGTCCTCGTAGCGGGGGGCCAACCAATGAGCAGTTCTTC.

The chain is built from TRBV4-1 and TRBJ2-2, with 8 nucleotides matching TRBD2. Trimming cost V 0 bases and J 7 bases; bases outside gene matches: 7. The CDR3 covers 16 residues. Germline lookup yields CDR1 MGHRA and CDR2 YSYEKL. CDR3 nucleotides: TGCGCCAGCAGCCAAGATCCTGGGAGCGGGGGCGGGGAGCTGTTTTTT. Amino acids: CASSQDPGSGGGELFF.

The V call is TRBV5-1, the J call TRBJ2-7; D might be TRBD1 (6 bases). Germline V gene data show CDR1 as SGHRS and CDR2 as YFSETQ. The CDR3 has 18 amino acids. V dropped 0 bases and J dropped 0 bases, with 19 bases sitting between them. For the CDR3, the DNA is TGCGCCAGCAGCTTGGTCTATACTAGTCGGACAGCCTCCTACGAGCAGTACTTC. Its protein is CASSLVYTSRTASYEQYF.

This clone was seen only once. The chain employs TRBV6-6 and TRBJ1-2; D is unresolved. CDR1 and CDR2 from the germline V gene are MNHNY and SVGAGI (reference sequence). V dropped 0 bases and J dropped 0 bases, with 8 bases sitting between them. There are 15 residues in the CDR3. The CDR3 DNA sequence: TGTGCCAGCAGTTACTCGACCAGATCTAACTATGGCTACACCTTC. Encoded protein: CASSYSTRSNYGYTF.

The rearrangement joins TRBV6-5 to TRBJ2-1, with 9 positions matching TRBD1. Germline V lookup: CDR1 MNHEY, CDR2 SVGAGI. V gave up 2 bases and J gave up 12 bases; unmatched junction bases: 8. The CDR3 runs to 14 residues. This chain's CDR3 is CASSYGGQGSGQFF. CDR3 DNA sequence: TGTGCCAGCAGTTACGGGGGACAGGGCTCGGGGCAGTTCTTC.

The chain is built from TRBV30 and TRBJ1-6; D remains unclear. The CDR3 consists of 11 residues. Per the germline V gene, CDR1 is GTSNPN and CDR2 is SVGIG (reference sequence). V shed 5 bases and J shed 10 bases, with 9 bases lying between them. Here the CDR3 DNA reads TGTGCCTGGGACCGCCGGTCACCCCTCCACTTT. Translating it yields CAWDRRSPLHF.

The rearrangement joins TRBV9 to TRBJ2-7; 8 bases align to TRBD1. V was clipped by 3 bases and J by 2 bases; unmatched bases: 13. CDR1 and CDR2 (germline): SGDLS, YYNGEE. This CDR3 spans 17 amino acids. CDR3 nucleotide sequence: TGTGCCAGCAGCGGTTTTGGGGACAGGAGCCGCCCCTACGAGCAGTACTTC. It specifies CASSGFGDRSRPYEQYF.

This chain links TRBV7-8 with TRBJ2-1; D perhaps matches TRBD2 (6 bases). V was shortened by 4 bases and J by 4 bases, with 23 bases between the two germline ends. The CDR3 loop spans 18 amino acids. CDR1 SGHVS and CDR2 FQNEAQ come from the germline V gene. The CDR3 sequence: CASSSRSGLTQGYNEQFF. Here the CDR3 DNA reads TGTGCCAGCAGCTCCAGATCGGGACTCACCCAAGGGTACAATGAGCAGTTCTTC.

V gene TRBV7-8 combines with J gene TRBJ1-2; the D is unclear. The CDR3 is 14 amino acids. The germline V and J ends were trimmed by 5 bases and 1 base, with 11 bases remaining between them. Germline loops: CDR1 SGHVS, CDR2 FQNEAQ. The CDR3 nucleotides are TGTGCCAGCAGCGACCGACCGAGTAACTATGGCTACACCTTC. Residues: CASSDRPSNYGYTF.